This T cell receptor (beta chain) was documented in a study of cytomegalovirus exposure and HLA in healthy donors. Samples came from healthy bone marrow donors. As to this clone: Antigen specificity is unknown.

The PCR ran on 60 Vbeta and 13 Jbeta primers. In the authors' workflow: Some 11 million shared chains were among the about 80 million unique TCR beta chains that a later analysis counted. The protocol was immunoSEQ multiplex PCR, while the TCRdb copy is restricted to in-frame clones and leaves out a portion. The DNA was the basis for D and trimming; V, J and clone size are from that table. The data show 100,000 to 150,000 clones, over 9.5% seen once. The germline V gene encodes CDR1 LNHNV and CDR2 YYDKDF (reference sequence). The ends were cut back, 1 base at V and 4 bases at J, with 9 bases in the middle. The CDR3 is 14 amino acids. Study-wide results and caveats: According to a later analysis, most TCR beta chains associated with CMV appeared HLA-restricted.

This sequence originates from a woman aged 18-29 years in good health and CMV-seropositive. This rearrangement joins TRBV15 to TRBJ2-3; no firm D call. The sample taken for sequencing was PBMCs. The CDR3 nucleotides are TGTGCCACCAGCAGAGGGTCGGAGTCAGATACGCAGTATTTT. Its translation: CATSRGSESDTQYF.